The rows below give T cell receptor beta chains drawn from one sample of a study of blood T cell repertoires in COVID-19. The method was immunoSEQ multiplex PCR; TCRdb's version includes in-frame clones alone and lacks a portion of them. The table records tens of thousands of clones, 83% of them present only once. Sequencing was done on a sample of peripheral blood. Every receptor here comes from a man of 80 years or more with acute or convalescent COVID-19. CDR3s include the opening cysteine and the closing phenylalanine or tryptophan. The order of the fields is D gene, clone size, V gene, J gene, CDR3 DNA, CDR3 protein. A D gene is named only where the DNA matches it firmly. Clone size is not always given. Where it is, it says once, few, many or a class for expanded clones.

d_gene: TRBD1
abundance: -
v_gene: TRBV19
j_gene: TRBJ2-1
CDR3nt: TGTGCCAGTAGTATTGGGACAGGGCCGCAGTTCTTC
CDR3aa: CASSIGTGPQFF

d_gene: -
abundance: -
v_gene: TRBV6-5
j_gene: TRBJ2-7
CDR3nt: TGTGCCAGCAGTTACGGGGGGAACTCCTACGAGCAGTACTTC
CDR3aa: CASSYGGNSYEQYF

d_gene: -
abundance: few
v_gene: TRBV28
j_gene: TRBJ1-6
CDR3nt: TGTGCCAGCAGCGAGCTAGGACAGCCTAATTCACCCCTCCACTTT
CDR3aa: CASSELGQPNSPLHF

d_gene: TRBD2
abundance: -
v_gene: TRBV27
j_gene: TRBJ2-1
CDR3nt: TGTGCCAGCAGCCCAATAGGGACTAGCGGGAGCAATGAGCAGTTCTTC
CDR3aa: CASSPIGTSGSNEQFF

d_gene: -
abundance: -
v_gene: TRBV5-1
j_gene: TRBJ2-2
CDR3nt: TGCGCCAGCAGCTTGGGCGGGGTCAACACCGGGGAGCTGTTTTTT
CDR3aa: CASSLGGVNTGELFF

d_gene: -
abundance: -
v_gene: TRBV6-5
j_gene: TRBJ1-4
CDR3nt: TGTGCCAGCAGTTACAGGGGCCCCAAGGAAAAACTGTTTTTT
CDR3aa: CASSYRGPKEKLFF

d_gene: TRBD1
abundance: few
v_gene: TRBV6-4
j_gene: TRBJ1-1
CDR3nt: TGTGCCAGCAGCAAAACAGGGGGGACGGGGACTGAAGCTTTCTTT
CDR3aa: CASSKTGGTGTEAFF

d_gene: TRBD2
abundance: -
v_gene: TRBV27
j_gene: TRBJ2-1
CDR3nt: TGTGCCAGCAGTTTATCACTAGCGGGGGTCTCCTACAATGAGCAGTTCTTC
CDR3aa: CASSLSLAGVSYNEQFF

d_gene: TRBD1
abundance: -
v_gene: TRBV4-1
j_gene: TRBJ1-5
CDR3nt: TGCGCCAGCAGCCAAGTAGGACAGGGATATAATCAGCCCCAGCATTTT
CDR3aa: CASSQVGQGYNQPQHF

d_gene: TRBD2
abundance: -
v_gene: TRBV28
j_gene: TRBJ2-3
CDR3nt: TGTGCCAGCAGTTTATGGGGACTAAGTCCAGATACGCAGTATTTT
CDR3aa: CASSLWGLSPDTQYF

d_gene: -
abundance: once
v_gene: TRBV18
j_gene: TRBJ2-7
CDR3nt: TGTGCCAGCTCACCAACTAGTGAGCCCTACGAGCAGTACTTC
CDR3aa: CASSPTSEPYEQYF

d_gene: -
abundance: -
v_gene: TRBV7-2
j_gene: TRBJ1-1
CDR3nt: TGTGCCAGCAGCCCGGAGACAGGACACCCTGAAGCTTTCTTT
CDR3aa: CASSPETGHPEAFF